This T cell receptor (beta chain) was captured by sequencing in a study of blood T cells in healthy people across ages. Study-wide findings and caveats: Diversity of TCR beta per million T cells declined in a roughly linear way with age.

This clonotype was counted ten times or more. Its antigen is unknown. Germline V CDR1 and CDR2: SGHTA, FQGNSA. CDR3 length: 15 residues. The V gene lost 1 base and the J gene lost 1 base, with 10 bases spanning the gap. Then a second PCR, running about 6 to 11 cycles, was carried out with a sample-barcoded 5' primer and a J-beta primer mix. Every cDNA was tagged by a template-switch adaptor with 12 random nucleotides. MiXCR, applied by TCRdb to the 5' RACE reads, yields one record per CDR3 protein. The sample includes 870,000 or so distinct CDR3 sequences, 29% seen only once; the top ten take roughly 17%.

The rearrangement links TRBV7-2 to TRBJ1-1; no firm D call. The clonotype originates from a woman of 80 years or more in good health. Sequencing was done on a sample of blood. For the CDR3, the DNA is TGTGCCAGCAGCTTAGTGGTCGGTACGAACACTGAAGCTTTCTTT. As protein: CASSLVVGTNTEAFF.